The 23 T cell receptor beta chains reported below all come from one sample, sequenced in a study of somatic mutations in cytotoxic T cells in rheumatoid arthritis (dated by TCRdb to about 2017). Receptor amplification or capture employed the immunoSEQ multiplex PCR assay. What TCRdb holds here is the immuneACCESS table cut down to in-frame rearrangements. Part of the clones is not present; checked against another copy, under half of the missing clones reflect an unresolved V gene, and the others are unexplained. For this sample there are 5,000 to 6,500 clones; about 82% appear just once. Around 47% of the sample comes from the top ten. The sequenced material came from CD8+ T cells sorted from blood. The receptors come from a woman aged 50 to 60 with rheumatoid arthritis.

This chain uses TRBV7-9 with TRBJ1-5; 11 bases are shared with TRBD1. This CDR3 is 15 amino acids long. The junction had 5 bases not matched to a gene; V was cut back by 5 bases and J by 5 bases. The germline V gene encodes CDR1 SEHNR and CDR2 FQNEAQ (reference sequence). CDR3 loop: CASSARTGGDQPQHF. For the CDR3, the DNA is TGTGCCAGCAGCGCACGGACAGGGGGCGATCAGCCCCAGCATTTT.

This chain joins TRBV7-9 and TRBJ2-1; D is ambiguous. CDR3 length: 13 amino acids. Germline values: CDR1 SEHNR, CDR2 FQNEAQ (reference sequence). Trimming cost V 3 bases and J 7 bases, with 10 bases left between them. DNA for the CDR3: TGTGCCAGCAGCTTGGCGAGAGGTAATGAGCAGTTCTTC. Protein sequence: CASSLARGNEQFF.

For this clone: One junction end disagrees with the germline gene, perhaps due to a read error. The chain joins TRBV7-9 to TRBJ2-5; 11 bases line up with TRBD2. In germline, CDR1 is SEHNR, CDR2 FQNEAQ (reference sequence). This CDR3 is 14 amino acids long. The CDR3 region has the DNA TGTGCCAGCAGTTTAGCGGGAGGGCTGGAGACCCAGTACTTC. This sequence encodes CASSLAGGLETQYF.

The chain recombines TRBV7-6 with TRBJ2-3; tentative D call: TRBD2 (6 bases). V was trimmed by 4 bases and J by 0 bases, leaving 11 bases between them. Germline loops: CDR1 SGHVS, CDR2 FNYEAQ. This CDR3 comprises 15 residues. The CDR3 sequence: CASSYTSSSTDTQYF. Here the CDR3 DNA reads TGTGCCAGCAGCTATACTAGCTCCAGCACAGATACGCAGTATTTT.

This chain uses TRBV28 with TRBJ2-1; maybe TRBD1 (5 bases). The CDR3 totals 10 residues. Trimming took 10 bases from V and 9 from J, leaving 10 bases between them. Germline assignment: CDR1 MDHEN and CDR2 SYDVKM. Here the CDR3 reads CATAGFEQFF. Written as DNA, the CDR3 is TGTGCCACCGCAGGGTTTGAGCAGTTCTTC.

Note on this clone: The same CDR3 arises from other DNA sequences in this sample as well. V usage is TRBV7-9 and J usage is TRBJ2-5; 10 bases agree with TRBD2. J lost 2 bases, V lost 3 bases, and 6 bases had no gene match. This CDR3 spans 16 amino acids. Per the germline V gene, CDR1 is SEHNR and CDR2 is FQNEAQ (reference sequence). In DNA, the CDR3 is TGTGCCAGCAGCTTCTGGACTAGCGGCTATCAAGAGACCCAGTACTTC. Translating it yields CASSFWTSGYQETQYF.

The chain has TRBV6-6 and TRBJ2-2, with D unclear. From germline, CDR1 is MNHNY and CDR2 SVGAGI (reference sequence). The CDR3 covers 13 residues. Trimming cost V 6 bases and J 3 bases, with 8 bases left between them. The CDR3 DNA reads as TGTGCCAGCAGGAGAGGTGACACCGGGGAGCTGTTTTTT. Protein sequence: CASRRGDTGELFF.

The CDR3: CASRRGTYEQYF. CDR3 nucleotide sequence: TGTGCCAGCAGGAGAGGGACCTACGAGCAGTACTTC. The chain is built from TRBV6-1 and TRBJ2-7; a possible D gene is TRBD2 (5 bases). This CDR3 contains 12 residues. Germline-derived CDR1 and CDR2 are MNHNS and SASEGT. The germline V and J ends were trimmed by 6 bases and 2 bases, with 8 bases remaining between them.

This sequence joins TRBV7-8 and TRBJ2-3; D remains unclear. The CDR3 loop spans 15 amino acids. Germline V lookup: CDR1 SGHVS, CDR2 FQNEAQ. Trimming shortened V by 5 bases and J by 0 bases, and 12 bases separated the two germline ends. In DNA, the CDR3 is TGTGCCAGCAGCCCCGCGACAACGAGCACAGATACGCAGTATTTT. It yields the protein CASSPATTSTDTQYF. The complete variable domain, with remaining parts taken from reference TRBV7-8 and TRBJ2-3, reads GAGVSQSPRYKVAKRGQDVALRCDPISGHVSLFWYQQALGQGPEFLTYFQNEAQLDKSGLPSDRFFAERPEGSVSTLKIQRTQQEDSAVYLCASSPATTSTDTQYFGPGTRLTVL.

The V call is TRBV20-1, the J call TRBJ1-1, with no clear D. Germline V lookup: CDR1 DFQATT, CDR2 SNEGSKA (reference sequence). There are 11 residues in the CDR3. V lost 3 bases and J 1 base, leaving 3 bases between the germline ends. Here the CDR3 reads CSASQNTEAFF. CDR3 coding DNA: TGCAGTGCTAGCCAGAACACTGAAGCTTTCTTT.

The chain recombines TRBV19 with TRBJ1-5; D gene ambiguous. Germline V lookup: CDR1 LNHDA, CDR2 SQIVND (reference sequence). Trimming shortened V by 4 bases and J by 8 bases, and 15 bases separated the two germline ends. This CDR3 is built from 14 residues. DNA for the CDR3: TGTGCCAGTAGTACACAGTCAGCTACGGAGCCCCAGCATTTT. Amino acid sequence: CASSTQSATEPQHF.

This clone turned up a few times. The genes are TRBV6-1 and TRBJ2-7, with 8 bases matching TRBD2. Trimming cost V 2 bases and J 2 bases; bases outside gene matches: 5. CDR3 length equals 15 residues. Germline V gene lookup returns CDR1 MNHNS and CDR2 SASEGT. The CDR3 DNA reads as TGTGCCAGCAGTGAATCAGTAGCGGGAACCTACGAGCAGTACTTC. Protein product: CASSESVAGTYEQYF.

The CDR3 DNA reads as TGTGCCAGCAGCGTGAATGAGGCCTACGAGCAGTACTTC. Translating gives CASSVNEAYEQYF. The chain combines TRBV11-2 with TRBJ2-7; D not certain. Between the trimmed V and J ends, which lost 5 bases and 2 bases, there was a span of 10 bases. Germline V gene lookup returns CDR1 SGHAT and CDR2 FQNNGV. CDR3 length: 13 amino acids.

The rearrangement uses TRBV9 and TRBJ1-2; TRBD1 matches 7 bases. Germline V gene sequence: CDR1 SGDLS, CDR2 YYNGEE. The CDR3 runs 14 residues. Losses at the gene ends were 0 bases for V and 6 bases for J; bases not matched to a gene: 5. This chain's CDR3 is CASSVGRGDDGYTF. CDR3 bases: TGTGCCAGCAGCGTAGGCAGGGGGGATGATGGCTACACCTTC.

V is TRBV11-2 and J is TRBJ2-1; D is unresolved. There are 11 residues in the CDR3. Germline CDR1 is SGHAT and CDR2 is FQNNGV. Trimming removed 6 bases at V and 8 bases at J, with 8 bases between. The CDR3 loop is CASSSQDEQFF. In DNA form, the CDR3 reads TGTGCCAGCAGTTCGCAGGATGAGCAGTTCTTC.

The rearrangement joins TRBV5-5 to TRBJ1-2; 10 bases align to TRBD1. Per germline, CDR1 SGHKS and CDR2 YYEKEE (reference sequence). With V trimmed by 6 bases and J by 6 bases, 5 bases remained unmatched. CDR3 size: 13 residues. For the CDR3, the DNA is TGTGCCAGCACCAAGACAGGGGGCGATGGCTACACCTTC. Its protein product is CASTKTGGDGYTF.

The chain is built from TRBV7-9 and TRBJ2-7; D perhaps matches TRBD1 (6 bases). The ends were cut back, 5 bases at V and 6 bases at J, with 11 bases in the middle. Germline CDR1 SEHNR, CDR2 FQNEAQ (reference sequence). The CDR3 sequence is 12 residues long. CDR3 coding DNA: TGTGCCAGCAGCCCAGGGGATCTCGAGCAGTACTTC. Translating gives CASSPGDLEQYF. The full variable domain, its missing parts supplied by reference TRBV7-9 and TRBJ2-7, is DTGVSQNPRHKITKRGQNVTFRCDPISEHNRLYWYRQTLGQGPEFLTYFQNEAQLEKSRLLSDRFSAERPKGSFSTLEIQRTEQGDSAMYLCASSPGDLEQYFGPGTRLTVT.

The chain recombines TRBV5-8 with TRBJ2-7; the D gene is possibly TRBD2 (5 bases). Trimming stripped 7 bases from V and 3 bases from J, with 17 bases between. There are 14 residues in the CDR3. Germline CDR1 SGHTS, CDR2 YDEGEE. The CDR3 bases are TGTGCCAGCGACTCGGTAAAGGGAGACTACGAGCAGTACTTC. Protein product: CASDSVKGDYEQYF.

The V call is TRBV9, the J call TRBJ1-2; D call uncertain. V was pared by 0 bases and J by 1 base, with 7 bases between. Germline CDR1 and CDR2: SGDLS and YYNGEE. This CDR3 comprises 14 residues. This CDR3 is CASSVGGVNYGYTF. Here the CDR3 DNA reads TGTGCCAGCAGCGTAGGAGGAGTTAACTATGGCTACACCTTC.

Points on this clone: The conserved closing phenylalanine or tryptophan is absent in this CDR3, likely reflecting a read error. The genes are TRBV29-1 and TRBJ1-2, with 10 positions matching TRBD1. This CDR3 has 14 residues. J lost 7 bases, V lost 6 bases, and 11 bases had no gene match. Germline-derived CDR1 and CDR2 are SQVTM and ANQGSEA. CDR3 amino acids: CSVIAGTGAFGYTI. For the CDR3, the DNA is TGCAGCGTAATAGCCGGGACAGGGGCCTTTGGCTACACCATC.

V gene TRBV27 combines with J gene TRBJ2-2; a weak D match, TRBD2 (6 bases). V was clipped by 5 bases and J by 3 bases, with 13 bases between them. The germline V gene encodes CDR1 MNHEY and CDR2 SMNVEV (reference sequence). This CDR3 spans 15 amino acids. The CDR3 region has the DNA TGTGCCAGCAGTCCTCCGGGACTCGACACCGGGGAGCTGTTTTTT. Encoded protein: CASSPPGLDTGELFF.

This clone was counted once. J is TRBJ2-1 and V is TRBV2; D possibly corresponds to TRBD2 (5 bases). The germline V and J ends were trimmed by 1 base and 8 bases, with 6 bases remaining between them. Germline V gives CDR1 SNHLY, CDR2 FYNNEI. This CDR3 has 12 residues. The CDR3 nucleotides read TGTGCCAGCAGTGAAGTCGGGGATGAGCAGTTCTTC. It yields the protein CASSEVGDEQFF.

V gene TRBV7-6 combines with J gene TRBJ1-2; TRBD1 matches 8 bases. Trimming removed 3 bases from V and 8 bases from J; junction bases left unmatched: 5. In germline, CDR1 is SGHVS, CDR2 FNYEAQ. CDR3 size: 13 residues. In DNA, the CDR3 is TGTGCCAGCAGCTTCGGACAGGGTGAAGGCTACACCTTC. Residues: CASSFGQGEGYTF. The complete variable domain, with remaining parts taken from reference TRBV7-6 and TRBJ1-2, reads GAGVSQSPRYKVTKRGQDVALRCDPISGHVSLYWYRQALGQGPEFLTYFNYEAQQDKSGLPNDRFSAERPEGSISTLTIQRTEQRDSAMYRCASSFGQGEGYTFGSGTRLTVV.